This T cell receptor (beta chain) was documented in a study of CD8 T cells in ankylosing spondylitis. Study-level results: Ankylosing spondylitis blood appeared to be characterized by a TCR beta motif of roughly eight highly homologous variants.

CDR1 is DFQATT and CDR2 is SNEGSKA in the germline V gene (reference sequence). CDR3 size: 13 residues. V lost 6 bases to trimming and J lost 0 bases; unmatched junction nucleotides: 4. This clonotype was detected many times. Its antigen is currently unknown. TCRdb itself ran the 5' RACE reads through MiXCR, one entry per CDR3 protein. The profile covers about 480,000 distinct CDR3 sequences, with under 20% appearing a single time and about 0.94% taken by the ten largest. Sequences were obtained from blood, either unsorted or a sorted T cell fraction (not recorded which). J is TRBJ1-1 and V is TRBV20-1, with 7 bases fitting TRBD1. The sequence was obtained from a male donor with ankylosing spondylitis. The CDR3 DNA is TGCAGTGCCAGGGGGGGGCTGAACACTGAAGCTTTCTTT. Translated, it gives CSARGGLNTEAFF.